This T cell receptor (beta chain) was sequenced during a study of blood T cells in healthy people across ages. Of note for this clonotype: One end of the junction does not line up with germline, which may come from a read error.

Sample-barcoded 5' priming and a J-beta primer mix drove a second PCR of roughly 6 to 12 cycles. Tags on each cDNA molecule came from a template-switch adaptor with 12 random nucleotides. Samples each returned at least 2.5 million CDR3-containing paired-end reads. TCRdb reprocessed the 5' RACE reads via MiXCR and lists one record per CDR3 protein. The sample carries some 1.6 million distinct CDR3 sequences, 34% recorded once. The CDR3 extends over 13 amino acids. This receptor was taken from a woman younger than 45 in good health. The material sequenced was blood. The chain links TRBV12-3 or TRBV12-4 to TRBJ2-7; TRBD1 matches 8 bases. CDR3 residues: CASSPGTGYERYF. The CDR3 DNA is TGTGCCAGCAGCCCCGGGACAGGCTACGAGCGGTACTTC.